Below are 20 T cell receptor beta chains sequenced from a single sample in a study of identical twins. TCRdb recomputed calls from the 5' RACE reads with MiXCR, one row per CDR3 protein. The data show about 530,000 distinct CDR3 sequences, with 20% to 25% seen just once and 0.48% held by the top ten. These data also formed part of another study, on yellow fever vaccine responses in identical twins.

The specimen sequenced was CD4+ T cells sorted from blood. The receptors were gathered from a woman between 18 and 29 years old in good health.

The genes are TRBV12-3 or TRBV12-4 and TRBJ2-5; no clear D gene. CDR3 size: 14 residues. V was cut by 1 base and J by 2 bases, with 8 bases left in between. CDR3: CASSLGKKQETQYF. CDR3 in DNA: TGTGCCAGCAGTTTAGGCAAGAAACAAGAGACCCAGTACTTC.

This clonotype was counted between two and nine times. The chain is built from TRBV7-9 and TRBJ2-7; TRBD2 is a possible D gene (5 bases). This CDR3 spans 14 amino acids. V gave up 8 bases and J gave up 0 bases, with 14 bases separating them. Germline V gene lookup returns CDR1 SEHNR and CDR2 FQNEAQ (reference sequence). CDR3: CASAGGGSSYEQYV. The CDR3, as DNA: TGTGCCAGCGCTGGAGGAGGTAGCTCCTACGAGCAGTACGTC.

The rearrangement links TRBV6-5 to TRBJ2-7; D is ambiguous. Trimming removed 10 bases from V and 2 bases from J, with 12 bases in between. This CDR3 spans 12 amino acids. Germline V CDR1 and CDR2: MNHEY, SVGAGI. CDR3 region: CAIGEKPYEQYF. The CDR3 region has the DNA TGTGCCATCGGAGAAAAACCCTACGAGCAGTACTTC.

The J gene is TRBJ1-6, the V gene TRBV6-5; no clear D. V lost 7 bases and J 10 bases, leaving 14 bases between the germline ends. The CDR3 contains 13 residues. Germline V gene data show CDR1 as MNHEY and CDR2 as SVGAGI. For the CDR3, the DNA is TGTGCCAGCATAGACTCGAGGGAATCACCCCTCCACTTT. This translates into CASIDSRESPLHF.

This clonotype showed up just a few times. The rearrangement joins TRBV20-1 to TRBJ2-1; D is possibly TRBD1 (6 bases). The CDR3 totals 14 residues. The germline V gene has CDR1 DFQATT and CDR2 SNEGSKA (reference sequence). CDR3 sequence reads: CTAGDLSSYNEQFF. The CDR3, as DNA: TGCACTGCAGGGGACCTTAGCTCCTACAATGAGCAGTTCTTC.

This clonotype has only a few counts. The chain combines TRBV28 with TRBJ2-3, with TRBD2 matching over 13 bases. J was trimmed by 5 bases and V by 5 bases; bases with no gene match: 1. This CDR3 is 14 amino acids long. In germline, CDR1 is MDHEN, CDR2 SYDVKM. As DNA, the CDR3 is TGTGCCAGCAGTACTAGCGGGAGGGGAGATACGCAGTATTTT. As protein: CASSTSGRGDTQYF.

This chain joins TRBV6-1 and TRBJ1-6, with 9 bases aligning to TRBD1. The CDR3 spans 14 residues. Germline-derived CDR1 and CDR2 are MNHNS and SASEGT. The ends lost 3 bases at V and 8 bases at J; junction bases unmatched: 2. The CDR3 here is CASSEGQGDSPLHF. CDR3 coding DNA: TGTGCCAGCAGTGAGGGACAGGGAGATTCACCCCTCCACTTT.

V is TRBV27 and J is TRBJ1-2; D remains unclear. Germline loops: CDR1 MNHEY, CDR2 SMNVEV (reference sequence). V shed 4 bases and J shed 0 bases, with 12 bases lying between them. CDR3 size: 15 residues. CDR3: CASSSRLTANYGYTF. CDR3 sequence (DNA): TGTGCCAGCAGTTCACGACTTACCGCTAACTATGGCTACACCTTC.

The chain couples TRBV10-3 to TRBJ2-7; maybe TRBD1 (5 bases). From germline, CDR1 is ENHRY and CDR2 SYGVKD. V lost 4 bases, J lost 6 bases, and 19 bases lay in between. The CDR3 sequence is 15 residues long. The CDR3 reads CAISAEQAAVSEQYV. CDR3 DNA sequence: TGTGCCATCAGTGCAGAACAGGCCGCGGTCAGCGAGCAGTACGTC.

The chain has TRBV5-6 and TRBJ2-1, with TRBD1 matching over 9 bases. CDR3 length equals 17 residues. Looked up from germline, CDR1 is SGHDT and CDR2 is YYEEEE. V was clipped by 8 bases and J by 0 bases; unmatched bases: 12. CDR3 amino acids: CARAPRGTGSSYNEQFF. The CDR3 region has the DNA TGTGCCAGGGCCCCCCGGGGGACAGGGAGCTCCTACAATGAGCAGTTCTTC.

CDR3 sequence (DNA): TGCAGCGTTGTTAATTTCCACACAGATACGCAGTATTTT. Amino acids: CSVVNFHTDTQYF. V gene TRBV29-1 combines with J gene TRBJ2-3; D unresolved. Per germline, CDR1 SQVTM and CDR2 ANQGSEA. The CDR3 is 13 residues long. V lost 4 bases and J 2 bases, leaving 10 bases between the germline ends.

V and J are TRBV19 and TRBJ2-4; 7 positions match TRBD1. The CDR3 consists of 19 residues. Unmatched junction bases numbered 16, after V lost 5 bases and J lost 0 bases. Germline CDR1 and CDR2: LNHDA and SQIVND (reference sequence). Here the CDR3 DNA reads TGTGCCAGTAGTTCCCGGACAGGAAACGCTTATCTAGCCAAAAACATTCAGTACTTC. This sequence encodes CASSSRTGNAYLAKNIQYF.

This clonotype was seen only a few times. The V gene is TRBV28, the J gene TRBJ2-7; 7 bases line up with TRBD1. The CDR3 totals 16 residues. Germline CDR1 reads MDHEN; CDR2 reads SYDVKM. The J segment lost 5 bases and the V segment lost 7 bases, leaving 17 bases of the junction unmatched. CDR3: CASTPRTDRVLHEQYV. The CDR3 nucleotides are TGTGCCAGCACTCCCCGGACCGACAGGGTTCTCCACGAGCAGTACGTC.

This CDR3 is CASSYFAAYEQYF. The CDR3, as DNA: TGTGCCAGCAGTTACTTTGCAGCCTACGAGCAGTACTTC. The chain has TRBV6-5 and TRBJ2-7; D gene uncertain. CDR3 length: 13 amino acids. Trimming left V 1 base short and J 2 bases short, with 6 bases between. CDR1 and CDR2 (germline): MNHEY, SVGAGI.

This clonotype was counted only a few times. This chain uses TRBV3-1 with TRBJ2-1, with TRBD2 matching 7 bases. This CDR3 spans 17 amino acids. CDR1 and CDR2 (germline): LGHDT, YNNKEL (reference sequence). V was clipped by 2 bases and J by 2 bases; unmatched bases: 9. Written as DNA, the CDR3 is TGTGCCAGCAGCCAATTTGGGGGGGTTACGACCTACAATGAGCAGTTCTTC. It yields the protein CASSQFGGVTTYNEQFF.

In this sample, this clonotype turned up many times. The chain is built from TRBV4-2 and TRBJ2-1; D may be TRBD1 or TRBD2 (5 bases each). The CDR3 sequence is 13 residues long. The V and J ends lost 0 bases and 9 bases respectively, with 9 bases between them. The germline V gene has CDR1 LGHNA and CDR2 YNFKEQ. CDR3 DNA: TGTGCCAGCAGCCAAGAGGGGGTAGGTGAGCAGTTCTTC. The encoded protein is CASSQEGVGEQFF.

This sequence joins TRBV12-3 or TRBV12-4 and TRBJ2-7; 8 bases are a match to TRBD2. This CDR3 contains 14 residues. V dropped 3 bases and J dropped 4; count of bases not matched to a gene: 5. CDR3 nucleotide sequence: TGTGCCAGCAGTTTCGGGACTAGTTTATACGAGCAGTACTTC. This sequence encodes CASSFGTSLYEQYF.

The gene calls are TRBV12-3 or TRBV12-4 and TRBJ1-2; no definite D call. The V end was cut by 3 bases, the J end by 7 bases, with 6 bases between. The CDR3 spans 11 residues. CDR3 amino acids: CASSFSSGYTF. CDR3 bases: TGTGCCAGCAGTTTCTCATCTGGCTACACCTTC.

The chain is built from TRBV27 and TRBJ2-7, with D possibly being TRBD2 (5 bases). The CDR3 is 12 amino acids. CDR1 and CDR2 from the germline V gene are MNHEY and SMNVEV (reference sequence). V was clipped by 2 bases and J by 6 bases, with 8 bases between them. Written as DNA, the CDR3 is TGTGCCAGCAGTTTACCGGCGGGCGAGCAGTACTTC. This translates into CASSLPAGEQYF.

J is TRBJ2-7 and V is TRBV27, with 10 bases aligning to TRBD2. Looked up from germline, CDR1 is MNHEY and CDR2 is SMNVEV (reference sequence). There are 15 residues in the CDR3. The trim removed 6 bases at V and 1 base at J, leaving 6 bases unmatched. Here the CDR3 DNA reads TGTGCCAGCAGGACCACTAGCGGGGTTTCCTACGAGCAGTACGTC. It yields the protein CASRTTSGVSYEQYV.